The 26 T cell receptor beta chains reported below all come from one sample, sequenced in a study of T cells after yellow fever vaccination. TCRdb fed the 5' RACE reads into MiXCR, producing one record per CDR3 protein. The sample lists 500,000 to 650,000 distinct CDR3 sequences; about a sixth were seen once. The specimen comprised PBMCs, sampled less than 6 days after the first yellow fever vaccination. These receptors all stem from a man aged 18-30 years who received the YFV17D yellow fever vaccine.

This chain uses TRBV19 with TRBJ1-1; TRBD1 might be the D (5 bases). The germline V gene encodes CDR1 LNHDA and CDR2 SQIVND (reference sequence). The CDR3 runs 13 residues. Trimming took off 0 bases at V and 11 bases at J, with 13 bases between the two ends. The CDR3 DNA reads TGTGCCAGTAGTATAGATTATTCGGGGACCGCTTTCTTT. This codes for CASSIDYSGTAFF.

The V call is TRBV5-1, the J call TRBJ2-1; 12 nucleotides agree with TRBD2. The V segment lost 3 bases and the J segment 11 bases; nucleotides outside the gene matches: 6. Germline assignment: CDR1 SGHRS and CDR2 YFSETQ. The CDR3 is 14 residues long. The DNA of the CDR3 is TGCGCCAGCAGCTCGGGACTAGCGGGTCATCAGCAGTTCTTC. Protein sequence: CASSSGLAGHQQFF.

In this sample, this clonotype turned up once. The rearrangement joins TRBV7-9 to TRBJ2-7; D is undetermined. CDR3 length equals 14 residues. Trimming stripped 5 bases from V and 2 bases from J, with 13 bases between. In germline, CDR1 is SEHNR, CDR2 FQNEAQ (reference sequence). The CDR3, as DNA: TGTGCCAGCAGCCCGCCCCGGAAAGCCTACGAGCAGTACTTC. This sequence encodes CASSPPRKAYEQYF.

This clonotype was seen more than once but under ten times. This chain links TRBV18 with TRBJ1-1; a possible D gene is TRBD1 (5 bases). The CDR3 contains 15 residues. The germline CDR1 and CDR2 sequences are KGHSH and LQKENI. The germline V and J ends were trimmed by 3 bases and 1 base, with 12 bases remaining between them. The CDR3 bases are TGTGCCAGCTCACCCGGGACCAAAAGGAACACTGAAGCTTTCTTT. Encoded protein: CASSPGTKRNTEAFF.

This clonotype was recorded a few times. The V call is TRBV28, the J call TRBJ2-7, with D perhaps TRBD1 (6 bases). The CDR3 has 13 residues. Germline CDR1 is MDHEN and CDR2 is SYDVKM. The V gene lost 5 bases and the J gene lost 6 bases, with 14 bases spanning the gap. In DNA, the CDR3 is TGTGCCAGCAGTACCCCTGGGGGCGCCGAGCAGTACTTC. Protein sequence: CASSTPGGAEQYF.

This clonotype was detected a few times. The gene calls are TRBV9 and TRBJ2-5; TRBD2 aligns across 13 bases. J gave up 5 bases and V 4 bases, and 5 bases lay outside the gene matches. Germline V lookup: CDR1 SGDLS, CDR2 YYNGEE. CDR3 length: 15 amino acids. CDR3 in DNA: TGTGCCAGCAGCTTCGGGACTAGCGGGGTTGAGACCCAGTACTTC. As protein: CASSFGTSGVETQYF.

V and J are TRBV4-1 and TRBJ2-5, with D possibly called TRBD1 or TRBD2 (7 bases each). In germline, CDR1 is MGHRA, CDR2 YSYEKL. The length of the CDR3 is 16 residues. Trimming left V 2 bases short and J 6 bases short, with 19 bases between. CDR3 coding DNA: TGCGCCAGCAGCCAAATATCACAGGGGAGGGCAAAGACCCAGTACTTC. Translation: CASSQISQGRAKTQYF.

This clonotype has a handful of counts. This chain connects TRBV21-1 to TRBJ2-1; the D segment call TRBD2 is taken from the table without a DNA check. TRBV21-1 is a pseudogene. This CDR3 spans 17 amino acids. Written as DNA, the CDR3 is TGTGCCAGCAGCAGAGCCCCAGGACTAGCGGGCGGCAATGAGCAGTTCTTC. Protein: CASSRAPGLAGGNEQFF.

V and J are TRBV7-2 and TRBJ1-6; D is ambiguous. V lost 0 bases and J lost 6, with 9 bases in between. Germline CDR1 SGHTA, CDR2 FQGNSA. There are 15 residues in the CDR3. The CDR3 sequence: CASSLAGKSNSPLHF. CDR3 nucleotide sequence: TGTGCCAGCAGCTTAGCAGGCAAGAGTAATTCACCCCTCCACTTT.

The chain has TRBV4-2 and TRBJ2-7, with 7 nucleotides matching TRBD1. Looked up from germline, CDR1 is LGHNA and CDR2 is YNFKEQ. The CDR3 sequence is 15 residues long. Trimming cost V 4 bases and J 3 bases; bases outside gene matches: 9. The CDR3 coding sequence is TGTGCCAGCAGCCGGAATTCGGACAGGTACTACGAGCAGTACTTC. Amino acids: CASSRNSDRYYEQYF.

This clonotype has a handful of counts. The CDR3 nucleotides are TGTGCCAGCAGTATCTTTTGGAGTTTGAGCGGGGAGACCCAGTACTTC. Its translation is CASSIFWSLSGETQYF. The chain recombines TRBV5-6 with TRBJ2-5, with TRBD2 as a possible D gene (6 bases). V was pared by 5 bases and J by 5 bases, with 22 bases between. Per germline, CDR1 SGHDT and CDR2 YYEEEE. The CDR3 is made up of 16 amino acids.

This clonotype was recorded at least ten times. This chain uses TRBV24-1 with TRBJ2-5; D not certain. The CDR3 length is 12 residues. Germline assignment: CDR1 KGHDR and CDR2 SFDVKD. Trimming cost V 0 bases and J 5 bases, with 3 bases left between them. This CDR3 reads CATSDLVETQYF. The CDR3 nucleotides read TGTGCCACCAGTGATTTGGTGGAGACCCAGTACTTC.

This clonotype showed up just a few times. CDR3: CASSHRQGGQETQYF. The DNA of the CDR3 is TGTGCCAGCAGTCACCGACAGGGGGGCCAAGAGACCCAGTACTTC. This rearrangement joins TRBV12-3 or TRBV12-4 to TRBJ2-5; TRBD1 matches 9 bases. The ends lost 5 bases at V and 1 base at J; junction bases unmatched: 5. This CDR3 is built from 15 residues.

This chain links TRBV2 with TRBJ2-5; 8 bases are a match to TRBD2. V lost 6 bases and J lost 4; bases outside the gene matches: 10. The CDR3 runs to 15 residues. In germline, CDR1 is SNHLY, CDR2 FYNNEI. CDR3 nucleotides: TGTGCCAGCAGGGTCCCCCGGGGGGGCCGAGAGACCCAGTACTTC. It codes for CASRVPRGGRETQYF.

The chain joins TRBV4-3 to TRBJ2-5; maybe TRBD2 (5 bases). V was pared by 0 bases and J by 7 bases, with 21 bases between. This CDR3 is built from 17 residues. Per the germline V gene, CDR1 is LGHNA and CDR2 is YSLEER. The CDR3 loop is CASSQDEGGSRYGTQYF. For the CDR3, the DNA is TGCGCCAGCAGCCAAGACGAGGGTGGCAGCCGCTATGGGACCCAGTACTTC.

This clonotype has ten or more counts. In nucleotides, the CDR3 is TGTGCCAGCAGCTTAACGTCCGGCGTAGGTGAGCAGTTCTTC. Translation gives CASSLTSGVGEQFF. The rearrangement uses TRBV11-2 and TRBJ2-1; D ambiguous. The CDR3 has 14 residues. With 2 bases removed from V and 9 bases from J, the gap between germline ends came to 14 bases. Germline V gene lookup returns CDR1 SGHAT and CDR2 FQNNGV.

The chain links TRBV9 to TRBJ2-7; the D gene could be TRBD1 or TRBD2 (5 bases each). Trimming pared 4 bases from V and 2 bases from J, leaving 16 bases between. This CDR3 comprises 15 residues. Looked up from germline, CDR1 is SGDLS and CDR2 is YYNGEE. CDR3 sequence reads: CASSPGGDRAYEQYF. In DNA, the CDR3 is TGTGCCAGCAGCCCCGGAGGAGACAGAGCCTACGAGCAGTACTTC.

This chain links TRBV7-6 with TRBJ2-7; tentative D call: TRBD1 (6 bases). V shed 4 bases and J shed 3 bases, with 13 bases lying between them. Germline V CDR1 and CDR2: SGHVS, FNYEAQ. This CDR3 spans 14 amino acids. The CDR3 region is CASSSDGQFYEQYF. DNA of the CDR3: TGTGCCAGCAGCTCCGATGGACAGTTCTACGAGCAGTACTTC.

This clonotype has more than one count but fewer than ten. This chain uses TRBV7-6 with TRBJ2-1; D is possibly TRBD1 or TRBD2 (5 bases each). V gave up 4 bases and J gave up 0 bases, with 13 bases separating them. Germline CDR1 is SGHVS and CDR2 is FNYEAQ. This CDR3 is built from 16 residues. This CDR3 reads CASSSGRPSSYNEQFF. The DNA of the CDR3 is TGTGCCAGCAGCTCGGGACGGCCGAGCTCCTACAATGAGCAGTTCTTC. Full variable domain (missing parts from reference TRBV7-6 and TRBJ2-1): GAGVSQSPRYKVTKRGQDVALRCDPISGHVSLYWYRQALGQGPEFLTYFNYEAQQDKSGLPNDRFSAERPEGSISTLTIQRTEQRDSAMYRCASSSGRPSSYNEQFFGPGTRLTVL.

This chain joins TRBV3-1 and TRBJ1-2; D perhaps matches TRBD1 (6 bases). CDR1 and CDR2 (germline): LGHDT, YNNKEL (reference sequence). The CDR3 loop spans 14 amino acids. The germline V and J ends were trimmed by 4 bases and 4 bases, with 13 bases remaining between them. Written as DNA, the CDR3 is TGTGCCAGCAGCCGCCCGACAGGCTTCTATGGCTACACCTTC. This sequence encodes CASSRPTGFYGYTF.

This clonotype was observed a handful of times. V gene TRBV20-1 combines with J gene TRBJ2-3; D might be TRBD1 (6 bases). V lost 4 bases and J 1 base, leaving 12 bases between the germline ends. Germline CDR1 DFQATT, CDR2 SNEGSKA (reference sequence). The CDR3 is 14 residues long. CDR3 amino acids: CSANGQLGTDTQYF. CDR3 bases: TGCAGTGCTAACGGACAGCTGGGCACAGATACGCAGTATTTT.

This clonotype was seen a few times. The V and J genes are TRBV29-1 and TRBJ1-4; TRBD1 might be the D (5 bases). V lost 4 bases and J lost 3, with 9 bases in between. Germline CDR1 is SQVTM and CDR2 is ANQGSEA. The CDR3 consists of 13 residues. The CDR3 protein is CSVGGISNEKLFF. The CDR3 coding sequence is TGCAGCGTTGGGGGGATTTCTAATGAAAAACTGTTTTTT.

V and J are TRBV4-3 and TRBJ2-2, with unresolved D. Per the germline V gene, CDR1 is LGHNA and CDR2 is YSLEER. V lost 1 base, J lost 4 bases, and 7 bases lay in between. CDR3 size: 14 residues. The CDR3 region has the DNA TGCGCCAGCAGCCAAGGACTGGTCACCGGGGAGCTGTTTTTT. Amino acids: CASSQGLVTGELFF.

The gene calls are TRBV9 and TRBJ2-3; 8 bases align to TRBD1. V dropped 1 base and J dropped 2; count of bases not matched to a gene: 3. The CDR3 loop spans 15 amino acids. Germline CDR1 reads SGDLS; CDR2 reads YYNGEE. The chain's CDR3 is CASSVTGGYTDTQYF. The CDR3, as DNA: TGTGCCAGCAGCGTAACAGGGGGATACACAGATACGCAGTATTTT. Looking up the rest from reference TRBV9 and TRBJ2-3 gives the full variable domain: DSGVTQTPKHLITATGQRVTLRCSPRSGDLSVYWYQQSLDQGLQFLIQYYNGEERAKGNILERFSAQQFPDLHSELNLSSLELGDSALYFCASSVTGGYTDTQYFGPGTRLTVL.

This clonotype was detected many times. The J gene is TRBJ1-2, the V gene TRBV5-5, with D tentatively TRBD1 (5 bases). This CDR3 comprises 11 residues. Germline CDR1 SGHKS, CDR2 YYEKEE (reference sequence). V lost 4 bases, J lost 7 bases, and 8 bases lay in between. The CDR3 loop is CASSRDSGYTF. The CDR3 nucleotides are TGTGCCAGCAGCCGGGACTCTGGCTACACCTTC.

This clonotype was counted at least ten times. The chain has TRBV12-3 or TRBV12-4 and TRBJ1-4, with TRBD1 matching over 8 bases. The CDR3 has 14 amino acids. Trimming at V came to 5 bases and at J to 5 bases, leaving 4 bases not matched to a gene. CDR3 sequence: CASSPRDRNEKLFF. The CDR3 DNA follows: TGTGCCAGCAGTCCCCGGGACAGGAATGAAAAACTGTTTTTT.